This T cell receptor (beta chain) was sequenced in a study of T cell responses to AZD1222 COVID-19 vaccine. Study findings and constraints: Females made up more of the donors, who were largely white British, and clonal diversity may have come out too low.

Note on this clone: Its antigen is unknown.

The data were produced by immunoSEQ multiplex PCR, yet TCRdb's version contains in-frame clones alone and is incomplete. The sample comprises about 100,000 clones, roughly nine tenths of which are singletons, and about 3.1% rests with the top ten. CDR3 length: 12 amino acids. V lost 4 bases and J lost 7, with 8 bases in between. Germline values: CDR1 SGHNT, CDR2 YENEEA. The source is an adult who received the MenACWY meningococcal vaccine as a control. Here the sequenced sample was peripheral blood, taken 28 days after the second dose of the MenACWY control vaccine. The chain is built from TRBV11-3 and TRBJ2-1; unclear D gene. The CDR3 coding sequence is TGTGCCAGCAGCTCCCATACTAATGAGCAGTTCTTC. Translated: CASSSHTNEQFF.